This TCR beta chain originates from a study of blood T cell repertoires in COVID-19. Trimming pared 7 bases from V and 3 bases from J, leaving 21 bases between. This CDR3 region has 15 residues. Germline-derived CDR1 and CDR2 are SQVTM and ANQGSEA. Here immunoSEQ multiplex PCR was the method, and the copy in TCRdb shows in-frame clones only, minus some. The sample shows around 150,000 clones, roughly 80% of them seen only once. Sequenced input: peripheral blood. The source of this sequence is a man aged 50 or older with active or convalescent COVID-19. This sequence joins TRBV29-1 and TRBJ2-5; D gene ambiguous. As DNA, the CDR3 is TGCAGCGGTTCCTCGGCCTCGGAGTTAGAAGAGACCCAGTACTTC. This encodes CSGSSASELEETQYF.